This TCR beta chain was found in a study of T cells in Graves' hyperthyroidism and ophthalmopathy. Regions amplified from RNA transcripts were the TCR beta CDR3 regions. The TCR CDR3 was amplified in a first-round RT-PCR using the HTBI primer set. A single record per CDR3 protein comes from TCRdb applying MiXCR to the multiplex PCR reads. The data contain a few hundred thousand distinct CDR3 sequences, 13% of them seen just once; the ten biggest clones take up around 20%. Germline V gene data show CDR1 as DFQATT and CDR2 as SNEGSKA (reference sequence). This CDR3 comprises 16 residues. The junction had 8 bases not matched to a gene; V was cut back by 2 bases and J by 0 bases. This clonotype has at least ten counts.

This receptor was identified in a man aged 25-40 years with Graves' hyperthyroidism that later progressed to Graves' ophthalmopathy. Sequencing was performed on blood. The V and J genes are TRBV20-1 and TRBJ2-7, with 9 nucleotides matching TRBD1. CDR3 amino acids: CSARTGTGRSSYEQYF. CDR3 DNA: TGCAGTGCTAGAACCGGGACAGGGAGGAGCTCCTACGAGCAGTACTTC.